The 28 T cell receptor beta chains given below trace back to one sample, sequenced in a study of regulatory T cells in long-lasting Graves disease. Time point denoted: newly diagnosed GD, antithyroid drugs for less than 3 months. The TCR library used RNA extracted from PBMCs. With iRepertoire HTBI primers and Arm-PCR of CDR3 regions, TCR beta libraries were built. TCRdb redid the calling of the multiplex PCR reads with MiXCR, one entry per CDR3 protein. The sample records about 460,000 distinct CDR3 sequences, less than 15% being singletons. A further study also used this sample, focusing on T cells in Graves' hyperthyroidism and ophthalmopathy.

The material was peripheral blood mononuclear cells (PBMCs), obtained at new diagnosis, from a patient treated with antithyroid drugs. The receptors derive from a woman aged 50 to 60 with Graves disease.

Notes on this clonotype: The junction differs from germline at one of its ends, possibly a read error. The rearrangement uses TRBV5-1 and TRBJ2-7, with 9 bases fitting TRBD1. CDR1 is SGHRS and CDR2 is YFSETQ in the germline V gene. This CDR3 region has 15 residues. The DNA of the CDR3 is TGCGCCAGCGGCTTGAACCCGGGACAGGGATACGAGCAGTACTTC. This sequence encodes CASGLNPGQGYEQYF.

This clonotype was observed at least ten times. The genes are TRBV11-2 and TRBJ2-7, with 7 bases fitting TRBD2. CDR1 SGHAT and CDR2 FQNNGV come from the germline V gene. V dropped 3 bases and J dropped 3; count of bases not matched to a gene: 8. The CDR3 contains 15 residues. The CDR3 DNA follows: TGTGCCAGCAGCTTCCGCGGGAGAAGGATCTACGAGCAGTACTTC. Amino acid sequence: CASSFRGRRIYEQYF.

The CDR3 bases are TGTGCCCAGTTAACAGGCTCTGGGGCCAACGTCCTGACTTTC. Its protein is CAQLTGSGANVLTF. The V gene is TRBV30, the J gene TRBJ2-6; the D gene is possibly TRBD1 (5 bases). Germline values: CDR1 GTSNPN, CDR2 SVGIG (reference sequence). The CDR3 is made up of 14 amino acids. With 8 bases removed from V and 0 bases from J, the gap between germline ends came to 11 bases.

This clonotype was recorded at least ten times. This chain uses TRBV30 with TRBJ2-3; no clear D. Germline CDR1 and CDR2: GTSNPN and SVGIG (reference sequence). The ends were cut back, 3 bases at V and 0 bases at J, with 16 bases in the middle. The CDR3 covers 16 residues. DNA of the CDR3: TGTGCCTGGAGGGCGGCCGGGTTCTCTAGCACAGATACGCAGTATTTT. Protein sequence: CAWRAAGFSSTDTQYF.

This clonotype occurred many times. The chain uses TRBV2 and TRBJ2-7; D ambiguous. Germline V CDR1 and CDR2: SNHLY, FYNNEI. CDR3 length equals 14 residues. The V gene lost 0 bases and the J gene lost 1 base, with 7 bases spanning the gap. The DNA of the CDR3 is TGTGCCAGCAGTGAAGCGCCCGGTTCCTACGAGCAGTACTTC. Encoded protein: CASSEAPGSYEQYF.

This clonotype came up a few times. The chain uses TRBV6-1 and TRBJ2-7, with D possibly TRBD2 on 5 matching bases. This CDR3 is built from 13 residues. Germline CDR1 MNHNS, CDR2 SASEGT. Trimming cost V 10 bases and J 0 bases, with 13 bases left between them. CDR3 in DNA: TGTGCCACCCGTCCGGGGTCCTCCTACGAGCAGTACTTC. Its translation is CATRPGSSYEQYF.

This chain joins TRBV29-1 and TRBJ1-4, with D uncertain. Germline V gene data show CDR1 as SQVTM and CDR2 as ANQGSEA. The ends were cut back, 7 bases at V and 0 bases at J, with 18 bases in the middle. The CDR3 contains 16 residues. The CDR3 DNA follows: TGCAGCGCATGCACGGCGAACCTCGCAACTAATGAAAAACTGTTTTTT. Protein sequence: CSACTANLATNEKLFF.

This clonotype has at least ten counts. The chain uses TRBV7-2 and TRBJ2-5; 12 nucleotides align to TRBD2. The CDR3 length is 16 residues. Germline lookup yields CDR1 SGHTA and CDR2 FQGNSA. V lost 4 bases and J lost 5; bases outside the gene matches: 8. Here the CDR3 DNA reads TGTGCCAGCAGCTCCGGACTAGCGGGGAATTTCGAGACCCAGTACTTC. Its translation: CASSSGLAGNFETQYF.

About this clonotype: A single base is all that separates this from a far larger clone, so a read error is likely. As the CDR3 is not closed by the conserved phenylalanine or tryptophan, this likely results from a read error. V gene TRBV18 combines with J gene TRBJ2-3; D call uncertain. The CDR3 is 14 amino acids. Trimming cost V 0 bases and J 0 bases, with 4 bases left between them. Germline V gene lookup returns CDR1 KGHSH and CDR2 LQKENI. CDR3 sequence (DNA): TGTGCCAGCTCACCACCGTCTAGCACAGATACGCAGTATTTG. Translating gives CASSPPSSTDTQYL.

This chain links TRBV12-3 or TRBV12-4 with TRBJ1-2; possibly TRBD1 for D (5 bases). CDR3 length: 12 residues. Deletions cut 3 bases from V and 8 bases from J, with 10 bases between. The CDR3: CASSLGPLGYTF. For the CDR3, the DNA is TGTGCCAGCAGTTTGGGGCCCCTAGGCTACACCTTC.

This clonotype was counted ten times or more. The genes are TRBV6-2 or TRBV6-3 and TRBJ2-1; 10 bases fit TRBD2. CDR1 MNHEY and CDR2 SVGEGT come from the germline V gene. The trim removed 5 bases at V and 7 bases at J, leaving 11 bases unmatched. The CDR3 length is 16 residues. Here the CDR3 DNA reads TGTGCCAGCAGTGAAGCTGTTAGCGGGAGGTCTAATGAGCAGTTCTTC. This encodes CASSEAVSGRSNEQFF.

The chain recombines TRBV30 with TRBJ2-7; the D is unclear. Trimming stripped 0 bases from V and 4 bases from J, with 4 bases between. The CDR3 spans 11 residues. CDR1 and CDR2 from the germline V gene are GTSNPN and SVGIG (reference sequence). The CDR3 is CAWSVLYEQYF. DNA of the CDR3: TGTGCCTGGAGTGTACTATACGAGCAGTACTTC.

This clonotype was seen at least ten times. Its ends do not fully match the called genes, so a read error is possible. The chain has TRBV5-1 and TRBJ2-2; D ambiguous. Germline CDR1 SGHRS, CDR2 YFSETQ. The CDR3 spans 13 residues. The CDR3 DNA is TGTGCCAGCAGCTTAGATTTGACCGGGGAGCTGTTTTTT. The encoded protein is CASSLDLTGELFF.

This clonotype was detected ten times or more. The chain combines TRBV28 with TRBJ2-1; D remains unclear. The CDR3 extends over 14 amino acids. The V gene lost 7 bases and the J gene lost 0 bases, with 10 bases spanning the gap. Germline CDR1 and CDR2: MDHEN and SYDVKM. The DNA for the CDR3 is TGTGCCAGCAACGAACTTCGCTCCTACAATGAGCAGTTCTTC. Translating it yields CASNELRSYNEQFF. Full variable domain (outside the CDR3, taken from reference TRBV28 and TRBJ2-1): DVKVTQSSRYLVKRTGEKVFLECVQDMDHENMFWYRQDPGLGLRLIYFSYDVKMKEKGDIPEGYSVSREKKERFSLILESASTNQTSMYLCASNELRSYNEQFFGPGTRLTVL.

Turning to this clonotype: This may come from a read error, since a much larger clone is one base off. V is TRBV6-2 or TRBV6-3 and J is TRBJ2-5; 9 bases fit TRBD1. With the DNA end fitting TRBJ2-1 better, the J assignment may be wrong. The CDR3 is 15 amino acids. The germline V gene has CDR1 MNHEY and CDR2 SVGEGT. CDR3 residues: CASIHSQDRGNGQFF. The CDR3 bases are TGTGCCAGCATTCATAGTCAGGACAGGGGTAATGGGCAGTTCTTC.

Only a few counts were recorded for this clonotype. The chain couples TRBV29-1 to TRBJ1-1; D is uncertain. The V gene lost 6 bases and the J gene lost 1 base, with 12 bases spanning the gap. Looked up from germline, CDR1 is SQVTM and CDR2 is ANQGSEA. CDR3 length: 13 residues. CDR3 DNA sequence: TGCAGCGTCCGCCTAGGCGGGAACACTGAAGCTTTCTTT. It is translated as CSVRLGGNTEAFF. Full variable domain (missing parts from reference TRBV29-1 and TRBJ1-1): SAVISQKPSRDICQRGTSLTIQCQVDSQVTMMFWYRQQPGQSLTLIATANQGSEATYESGFVIDKFPISRPNLTFSTLTVSNMSPEDSSIYLCSVRLGGNTEAFFGQGTRLTVV.

This clonotype was seen many times. This sequence joins TRBV28 and TRBJ2-5; 9 nucleotides match TRBD1. Germline loops: CDR1 MDHEN, CDR2 SYDVKM. The CDR3 length is 15 residues. Losses at the gene ends were 5 bases for V and 3 bases for J; bases not matched to a gene: 7. The CDR3 region has the DNA TGTGCCAGCAGTGGGACCGGGACAGGGAAAGAGACCCAGTACTTC. Its translation: CASSGTGTGKETQYF. The full variable domain, with the rest looked up from reference TRBV28 and TRBJ2-5, is DVKVTQSSRYLVKRTGEKVFLECVQDMDHENMFWYRQDPGLGLRLIYFSYDVKMKEKGDIPEGYSVSREKKERFSLILESASTNQTSMYLCASSGTGTGKETQYFGPGTRLLVL.

This clonotype was observed a handful of times. The chain couples TRBV5-4 to TRBJ1-1, with D hard to call. Germline V gives CDR1 SGHNT, CDR2 YYREEE (reference sequence). CDR3 length equals 15 residues. V gave up 4 bases and J gave up 1 base, with 14 bases separating them. CDR3: CASSPRRIQNTEAFF. The CDR3 region has the DNA TGTGCCAGCAGCCCTCGGAGGATCCAGAACACTGAAGCTTTCTTT.

This clonotype has at least ten counts. The rearrangement uses TRBV12-3 or TRBV12-4 and TRBJ2-1, with 11 bases aligning to TRBD2. With 2 bases clipped from V and 8 bases from J, the junction kept 5 bases outside the gene matches. The CDR3 has 15 residues. The CDR3 DNA sequence: TGTGCCAGCAGTTTAACTAGCGGGAGTGGGGATGAGCAGTTCTTC. This codes for CASSLTSGSGDEQFF.

This clonotype was seen repeatedly, ten times or more. One junction end does not reproduce the germline sequence, and a read error may be involved. V is TRBV5-1 and J is TRBJ1-1; D possibly corresponds to TRBD1 (6 bases). The germline V gene encodes CDR1 SGHRS and CDR2 YFSETQ. The CDR3 covers 15 residues. DNA for the CDR3: TGTGCCAGCAGCTTAGGGGGGTCCGGGGCTGCTGAAGCTTTCTTT. This gives the protein CASSLGGSGAAEAFF.

This clonotype was seen at least ten times. The V and J genes are TRBV29-1 and TRBJ2-7, with 9 bases matching TRBD2. Germline CDR1 is SQVTM and CDR2 is ANQGSEA. V was clipped by 1 base and J by 5 bases; unmatched bases: 3. The CDR3 loop spans 13 amino acids. The DNA for the CDR3 is TGCAGCGTTGAAGGGGGCGGGGGGGACGAGCAGTACTTC. It is translated as CSVEGGGGDEQYF.

This clonotype has only a few counts. The CDR3 protein is CASSPPTGSQPQHF. The DNA for the CDR3 is TGTGCCAGCAGTCCCCCGACAGGGAGTCAGCCCCAGCATTTT. The rearrangement joins TRBV28 to TRBJ1-5; 7 bases match TRBD1. CDR1 and CDR2 (germline): MDHEN, SYDVKM. The V and J ends lost 5 bases and 6 bases, in that order; junction bases with no gene match: 7. This CDR3 has 14 amino acids.

Of note for this clonotype: The junction does not match germline at one end; this may be a read error. J is TRBJ2-1 and V is TRBV3-1, with 9 positions matching TRBD2. The CDR3 spans 15 residues. Germline V gene data show CDR1 as LGHDT and CDR2 as YNNKEL (reference sequence). The CDR3 region is CASSQGLAEYNGQFF. As DNA, the CDR3 is TGTGCCAGCAGCCAAGGACTAGCGGAATACAATGGGCAGTTCTTC.

This clonotype was picked up many times. This chain uses TRBV5-1 with TRBJ1-2, with D uncertain. The germline V gene encodes CDR1 SGHRS and CDR2 YFSETQ. The CDR3 is 13 residues long. V was trimmed by 4 bases and J by 13 bases, leaving 20 bases between them. The CDR3 is CASSLTGGVLGTF. CDR3 nucleotides: TGCGCCAGCAGCCTTACGGGCGGGGTCCTCGGCACCTTC.

V and J are TRBV28 and TRBJ1-5; D ambiguous. Looked up from germline, CDR1 is MDHEN and CDR2 is SYDVKM. V was shortened by 10 bases and J by 5 bases, with 12 bases between the two germline ends. The CDR3 has 12 amino acids. This CDR3 is CATKTADQPQHF. The CDR3 region has the DNA TGTGCCACCAAAACGGCGGATCAGCCCCAGCATTTT.

The chain combines TRBV5-1 with TRBJ2-3; D gene ambiguous. Trimming took 5 bases from V and 0 from J, leaving 7 bases between them. From germline, CDR1 is SGHRS and CDR2 YFSETQ. This CDR3 contains 13 residues. The CDR3 bases are TGCGCCAGCAGTGACGCTAGCACAGATACGCAGTATTTT. This translates into CASSDASTDTQYF.

Many counts were recorded for this clonotype. The chain is built from TRBV28 and TRBJ2-1, with 7 bases lining up with TRBD1. V shed 2 bases and J 3 bases; nucleotides not matched to a gene: 10. Germline loops: CDR1 MDHEN, CDR2 SYDVKM. This CDR3 spans 17 amino acids. DNA for the CDR3: TGTGCCAGCAGTTTAAGGTATATGGCAGGGGGCTACAATGAGCAGTTCTTC. As protein: CASSLRYMAGGYNEQFF.

The rearrangement joins TRBV6-1 to TRBJ2-5; perhaps D is TRBD1 or TRBD2 (5 bases each). Trimming removed 7 bases at V and 4 bases at J, with 13 bases between. This CDR3 region has 13 residues. Germline assignment: CDR1 MNHNS and CDR2 SASEGT. CDR3 in DNA: TGTGCCAGCATGGTTGGGGGATCAGAGACCCAGTACTTC. Translated: CASMVGGSETQYF.